This T cell receptor beta chain was profiled in a study of PD-1 blockade in classical Hodgkin lymphoma. The CDR3 is made up of 13 amino acids. The V and J ends lost 4 bases and 6 bases respectively, with 11 bases between them. Germline-derived CDR1 and CDR2 are SGDLS and YYNGEE. The method was immunoSEQ multiplex PCR; TCRdb's version includes in-frame clones alone and lacks a portion of them. The sample has about 30,000 clones; about nine tenths are singletons. General study points: It was reported that newly diagnosed patients had less baseline TCR diversity than healthy donors.

In regard to this clone: Its matching antigen is unknown.

Time point noted: newly diagnosed, previously untreated cHL patient sample. Untreated, newly diagnosed classical Hodgkin lymphoma PBMCs served for comparison. V gene TRBV9 combines with J gene TRBJ2-1; TRBD2 is a possible D gene (5 bases). The sample comprised peripheral blood mononuclear cells (PBMCs). This clonotype was sampled from a human donor with classical Hodgkin lymphoma. CDR3 sequence: CASSLTTLNEQFF. CDR3 nucleotides: TGTGCCAGCAGCCTGACTACCCTCAATGAGCAGTTCTTC.